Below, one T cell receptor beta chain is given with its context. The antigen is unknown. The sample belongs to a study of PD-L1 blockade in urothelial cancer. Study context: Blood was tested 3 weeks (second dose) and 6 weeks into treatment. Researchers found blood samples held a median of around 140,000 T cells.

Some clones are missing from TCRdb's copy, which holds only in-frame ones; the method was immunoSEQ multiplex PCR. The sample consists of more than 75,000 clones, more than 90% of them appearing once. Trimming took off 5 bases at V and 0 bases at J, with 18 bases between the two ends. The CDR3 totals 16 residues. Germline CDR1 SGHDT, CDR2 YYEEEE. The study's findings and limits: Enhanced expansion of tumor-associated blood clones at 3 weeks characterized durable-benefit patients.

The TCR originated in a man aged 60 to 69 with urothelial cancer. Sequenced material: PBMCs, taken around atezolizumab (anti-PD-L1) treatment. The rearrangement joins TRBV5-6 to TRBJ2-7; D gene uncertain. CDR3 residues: CASRPSRSASSYEQYF. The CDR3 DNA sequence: TGTGCCAGCAGGCCTTCCCGAAGCGCGAGCTCCTACGAGCAGTACTTC.